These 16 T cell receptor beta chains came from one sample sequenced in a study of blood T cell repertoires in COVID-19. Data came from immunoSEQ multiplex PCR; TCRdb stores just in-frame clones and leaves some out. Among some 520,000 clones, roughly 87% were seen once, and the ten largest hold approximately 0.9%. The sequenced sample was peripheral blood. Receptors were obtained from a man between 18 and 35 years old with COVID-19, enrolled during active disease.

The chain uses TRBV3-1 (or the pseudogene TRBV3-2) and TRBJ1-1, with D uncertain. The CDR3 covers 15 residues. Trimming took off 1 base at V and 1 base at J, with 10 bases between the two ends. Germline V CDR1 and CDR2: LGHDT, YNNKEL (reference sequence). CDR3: CASSQAWTRNTEAFF. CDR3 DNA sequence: TGTGCCAGCAGCCAAGCATGGACTCGGAACACTGAAGCTTTCTTT.

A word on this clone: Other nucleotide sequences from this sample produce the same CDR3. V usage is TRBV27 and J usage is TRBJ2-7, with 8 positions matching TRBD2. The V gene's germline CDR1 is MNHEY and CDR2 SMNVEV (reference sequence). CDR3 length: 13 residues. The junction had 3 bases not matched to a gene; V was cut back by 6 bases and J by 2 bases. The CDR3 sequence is CASSSSGPYEQYF. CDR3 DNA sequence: TGTGCCAGCAGCTCTAGCGGGCCCTACGAGCAGTACTTC.

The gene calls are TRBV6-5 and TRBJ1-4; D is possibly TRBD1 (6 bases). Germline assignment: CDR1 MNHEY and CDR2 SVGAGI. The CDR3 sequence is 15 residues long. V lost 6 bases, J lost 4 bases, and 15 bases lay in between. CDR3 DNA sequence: TGTGCCAGCAGGGACAGTTTTAACATTAATGAAAAACTGTTTTTT. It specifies CASRDSFNINEKLFF.

This CDR3 is CASSPSRDPRRQPQHF. For the CDR3, the DNA is TGTGCCAGCAGCCCCTCCCGAGACCCTAGGAGGCAGCCCCAGCATTTT. This sequence joins TRBV7-7 and TRBJ1-5, with D unresolved. The CDR3 runs to 16 residues. CDR1 and CDR2 from the germline V gene are SSHAT and FNYEAQ (reference sequence). Trimming pared 5 bases from V and 7 bases from J, leaving 21 bases between.

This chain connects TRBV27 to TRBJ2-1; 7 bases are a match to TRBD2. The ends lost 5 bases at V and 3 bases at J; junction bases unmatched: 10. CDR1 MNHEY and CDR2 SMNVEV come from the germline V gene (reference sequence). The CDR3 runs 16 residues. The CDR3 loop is CASSPLGAGVYNEQFF. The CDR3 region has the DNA TGTGCCAGCAGTCCCTTAGGGGCGGGAGTCTACAATGAGCAGTTCTTC.

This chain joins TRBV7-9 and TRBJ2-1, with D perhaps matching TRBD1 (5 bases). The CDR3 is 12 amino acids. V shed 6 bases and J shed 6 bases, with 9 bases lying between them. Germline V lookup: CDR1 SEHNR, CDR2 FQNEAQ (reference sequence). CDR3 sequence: CASSLDSNEQFF. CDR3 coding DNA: TGTGCCAGCAGTCTCGACAGCAATGAGCAGTTCTTC.

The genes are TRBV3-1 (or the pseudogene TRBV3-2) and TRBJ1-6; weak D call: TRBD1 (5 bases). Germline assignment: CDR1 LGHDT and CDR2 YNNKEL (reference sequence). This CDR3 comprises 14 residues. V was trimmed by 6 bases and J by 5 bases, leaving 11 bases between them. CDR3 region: CASSQGANNSPLHF. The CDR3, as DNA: TGTGCCAGCAGTCAGGGCGCCAATAATTCACCCCTCCACTTT.

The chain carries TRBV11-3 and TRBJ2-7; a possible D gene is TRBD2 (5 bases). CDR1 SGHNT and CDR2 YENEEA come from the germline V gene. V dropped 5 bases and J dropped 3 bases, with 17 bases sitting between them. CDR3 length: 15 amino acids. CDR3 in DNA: TGTGCCAGCAGCCCGAGGTTCGGCGGAGGCTACGAGCAGTACTTC. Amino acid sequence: CASSPRFGGGYEQYF.

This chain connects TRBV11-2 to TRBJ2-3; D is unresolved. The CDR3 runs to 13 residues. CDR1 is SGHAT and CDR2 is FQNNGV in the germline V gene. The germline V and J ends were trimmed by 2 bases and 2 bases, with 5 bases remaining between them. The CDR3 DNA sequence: TGTGCCAGCAGCTTACTAACCACAGATACGCAGTATTTT. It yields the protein CASSLLTTDTQYF.

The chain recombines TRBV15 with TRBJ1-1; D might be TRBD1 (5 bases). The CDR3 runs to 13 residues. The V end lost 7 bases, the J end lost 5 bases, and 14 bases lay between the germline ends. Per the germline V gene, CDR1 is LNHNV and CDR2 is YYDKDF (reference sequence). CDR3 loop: CATMRTLGTEAFF. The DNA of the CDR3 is TGTGCCACCATGCGGACACTGGGAACTGAAGCTTTCTTT.

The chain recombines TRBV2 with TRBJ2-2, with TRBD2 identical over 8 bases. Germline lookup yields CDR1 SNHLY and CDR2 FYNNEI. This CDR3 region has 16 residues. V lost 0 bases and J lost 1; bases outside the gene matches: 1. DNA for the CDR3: TGTGCCAGCAGTGAAGCACTAGCGGTGAACACCGGGGAGCTGTTTTTT. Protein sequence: CASSEALAVNTGELFF.

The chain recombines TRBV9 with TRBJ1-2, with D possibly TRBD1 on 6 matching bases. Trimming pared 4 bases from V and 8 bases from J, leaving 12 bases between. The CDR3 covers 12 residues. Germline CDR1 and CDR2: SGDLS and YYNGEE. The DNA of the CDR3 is TGTGCCAGCAGCAAACAGGGAGGGGGCTACACCTTC. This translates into CASSKQGGGYTF.

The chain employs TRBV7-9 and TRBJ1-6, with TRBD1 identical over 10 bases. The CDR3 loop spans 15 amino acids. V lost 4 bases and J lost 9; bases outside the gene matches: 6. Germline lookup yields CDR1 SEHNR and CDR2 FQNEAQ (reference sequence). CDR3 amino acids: CASSSIGTGASPLHF. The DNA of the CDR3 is TGTGCCAGCAGCTCTATCGGGACAGGGGCTTCACCCCTCCACTTT. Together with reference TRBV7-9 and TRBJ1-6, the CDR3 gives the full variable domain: DTGVSQNPRHKITKRGQNVTFRCDPISEHNRLYWYRQTLGQGPEFLTYFQNEAQLEKSRLLSDRFSAERPKGSFSTLEIQRTEQGDSAMYLCASSSIGTGASPLHFGNGTRLTVT.

The CDR3 region is CASSPPGPSNSPLHF. The CDR3 coding sequence is TGTGCCAGCTCACCTCCGGGTCCATCGAATTCACCCCTCCACTTT. The rearrangement uses TRBV18 and TRBJ1-6; D gene unclear. Germline V gene sequence: CDR1 KGHSH, CDR2 LQKENI. The V end lost 3 bases, the J end lost 7 bases, and 13 bases lay between the germline ends. There are 15 residues in the CDR3.

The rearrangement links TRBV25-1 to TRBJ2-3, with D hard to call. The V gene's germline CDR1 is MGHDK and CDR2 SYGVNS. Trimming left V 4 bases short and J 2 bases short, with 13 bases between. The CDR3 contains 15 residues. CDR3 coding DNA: TGTGCCAGCAGTGTACAAATCGGGTCCACAGATACGCAGTATTTT. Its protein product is CASSVQIGSTDTQYF.

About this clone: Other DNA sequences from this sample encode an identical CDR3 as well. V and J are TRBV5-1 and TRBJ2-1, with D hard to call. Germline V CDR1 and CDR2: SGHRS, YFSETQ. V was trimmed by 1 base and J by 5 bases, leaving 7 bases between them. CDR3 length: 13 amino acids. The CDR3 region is CASSLMAHNEQFF. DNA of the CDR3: TGCGCCAGCAGCTTGATGGCTCACAATGAGCAGTTCTTC. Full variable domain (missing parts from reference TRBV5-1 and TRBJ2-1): KAGVTQTPRYLIKTRGQQVTLSCSPISGHRSVSWYQQTPGQGLQFLFEYFSETQRNKGNFPGRFSGRQFSNSRSEMNVSTLELGDSALYLCASSLMAHNEQFFGPGTRLTVL.